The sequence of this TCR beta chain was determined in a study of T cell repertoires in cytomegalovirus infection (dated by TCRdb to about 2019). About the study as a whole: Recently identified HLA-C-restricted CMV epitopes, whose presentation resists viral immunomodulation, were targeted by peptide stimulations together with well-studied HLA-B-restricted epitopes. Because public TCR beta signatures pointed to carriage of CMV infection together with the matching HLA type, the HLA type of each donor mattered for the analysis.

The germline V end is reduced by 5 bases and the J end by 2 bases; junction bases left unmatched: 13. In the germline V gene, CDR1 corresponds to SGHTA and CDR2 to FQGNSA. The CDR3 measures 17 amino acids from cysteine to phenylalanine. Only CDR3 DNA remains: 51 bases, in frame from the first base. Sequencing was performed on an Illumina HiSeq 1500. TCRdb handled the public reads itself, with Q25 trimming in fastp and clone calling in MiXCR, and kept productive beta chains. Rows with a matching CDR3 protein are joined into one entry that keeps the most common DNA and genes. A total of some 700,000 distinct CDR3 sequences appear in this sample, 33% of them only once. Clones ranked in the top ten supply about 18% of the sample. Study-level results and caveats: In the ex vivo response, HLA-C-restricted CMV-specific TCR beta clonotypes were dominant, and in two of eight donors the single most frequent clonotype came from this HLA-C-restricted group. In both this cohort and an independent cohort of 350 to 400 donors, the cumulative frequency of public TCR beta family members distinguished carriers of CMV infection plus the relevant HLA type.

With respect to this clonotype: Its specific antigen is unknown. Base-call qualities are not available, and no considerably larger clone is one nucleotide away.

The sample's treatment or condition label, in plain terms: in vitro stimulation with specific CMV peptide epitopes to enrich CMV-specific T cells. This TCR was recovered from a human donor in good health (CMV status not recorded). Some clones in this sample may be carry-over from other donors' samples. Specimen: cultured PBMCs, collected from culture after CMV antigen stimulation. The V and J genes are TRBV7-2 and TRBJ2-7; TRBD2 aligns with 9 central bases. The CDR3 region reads CASSEYTSGYETYEQYF. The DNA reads TGTGCCAGCAGCGAATATACTAGCGGGTATGAAACCTACGAGCAGTACTTC.